This T cell receptor beta chain appears in the sequencing data of a study of Graves' ophthalmopathy and Graves' hyperthyroidism. Active ophthalmopathy (CAS at least 3, NOSPECS at least 4), lasting under 3 months. RNA transcripts were the source from which TCR beta CDR3 regions were amplified. First-round RT-PCR with HTBI primers preceded a second-round multiplex PCR. One entry per CDR3 protein, called by TCRdb with MiXCR from the multiplex PCR reads. The top ten hold approximately 13% of the sample, which has under 350,000 distinct CDR3 sequences, 15% to 20% seen once. Findings of the study overall: Most clonotypes expanded in thyroid above 0.001 frequency were present in blood too. A classifier, a 13-signature model, separated ophthalmopathy from stable hyperthyroidism with approximately 88% sensitivity and around 80% specificity.

This clonotype was recorded many times. The antigen is undetermined. The junction differs from germline at one of its ends, possibly a read error. The specimen sequenced was peripheral blood. The TCR comes from an adult man with Graves' ophthalmopathy.

The CDR3 bases are TGTGCCAGCAGTGAACTAACTGGCGGGGAATTTAATGAAAAACTGTCTTTT. It translates to CASSELTGGEFNEKLSF. V gene TRBV6-1 combines with J gene TRBJ1-4; unclear D gene. Germline V gene data show CDR1 as MNHNS and CDR2 as SASEGT. The CDR3 is made up of 17 amino acids.